The clone carrying this T cell receptor (beta chain) appeared a single time. The data were taken from a study of blood T cell repertoires in COVID-19. Study overall: Acute-phase and convalescent COVID-19 samples originated in the United States, Italy and Spain. Sources were T cells, B-cell-depleted T cells, or PBMCs; the material itself was cDNA or gDNA.

In the original workflow: Estimation of nucleated cell counts relied on the amplification of reference gene primers. Repertoires were generated with immunoSEQ multiplex PCR, while TCRdb's copy carries only in-frame clones and drops some. Clone size and V and J calls were adopted from that table, with D and trimming inferred from the DNA. The sample yields fewer than 250,000 clones, 85% to 90% seen once. The germline gives CDR1 LNHDA, CDR2 SQIVND (reference sequence). The CDR3 loop spans 15 amino acids. Trimming at V came to 4 bases and at J to 6 bases, leaving 7 bases not matched to a gene. The TCR sequence derives from a man in his forties or fifties with acute or convalescent COVID-19. This rearrangement joins TRBV19 to TRBJ1-5; 9 bases align to TRBD1. Source material: peripheral blood. In nucleotides, the CDR3 is TGTGCCAGTAGTACAAGAGGACAGGGGAGTCAGCCCCAGCATTTT. Protein product: CASSTRGQGSQPQHF.